This entry concerns a single T cell receptor (beta chain). V was trimmed by 3 bases and J by 6 bases, leaving 9 bases between them. The CDR3 sequence is 13 residues long. Germline V CDR1 and CDR2: MGHDK, SYGVNS. These data come from a study of blood T cell repertoires in COVID-19. Looking at the study overall: Acute and convalescent COVID-19 samples came from the United States, Italy and Spain. Nucleic acid was either cDNA or gDNA, and it came from T cells, B-cell-depleted T cells, or PBMCs.

As processed by the authors: Reference gene primer amplification gave estimated nucleated cell counts. Sequencing used immunoSEQ multiplex PCR; TCRdb keeps in-frame clones, though not all of them. V and J calls and clone size are copied from that table; D and trimming were computed from the DNA. In the table there are about 80,000 clones, about 80% of which are singletons. This TCR was sampled from a man in his fifties with active or convalescent COVID-19. The sequencing input was peripheral blood. V usage is TRBV25-1 and J usage is TRBJ1-5, with a possible D match to TRBD1 (5 bases). CDR3 DNA: TGTGCCAGCAGTGACAGGGTGGGTCAGCCCCAGCATTTT. It specifies CASSDRVGQPQHF.